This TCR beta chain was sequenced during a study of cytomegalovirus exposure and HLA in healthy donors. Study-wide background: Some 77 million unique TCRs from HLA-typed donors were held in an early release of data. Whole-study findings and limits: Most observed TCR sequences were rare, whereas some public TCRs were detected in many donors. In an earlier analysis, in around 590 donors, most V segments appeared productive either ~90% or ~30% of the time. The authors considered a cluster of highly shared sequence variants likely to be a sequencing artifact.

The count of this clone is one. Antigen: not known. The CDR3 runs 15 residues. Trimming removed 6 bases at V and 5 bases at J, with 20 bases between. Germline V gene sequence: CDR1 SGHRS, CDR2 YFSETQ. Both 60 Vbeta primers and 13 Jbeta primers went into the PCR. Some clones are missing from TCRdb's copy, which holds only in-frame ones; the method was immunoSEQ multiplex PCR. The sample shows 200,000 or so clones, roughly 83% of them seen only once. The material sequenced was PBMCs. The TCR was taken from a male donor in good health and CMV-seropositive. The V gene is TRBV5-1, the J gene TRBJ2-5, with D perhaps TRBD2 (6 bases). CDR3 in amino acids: CASTSPKSREETQYF. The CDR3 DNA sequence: TGCGCCAGCACGTCACCTAAGAGTCGGGAGGAGACCCAGTACTTC.